The entry below describes one T cell receptor beta chain. Its matching antigen is unknown. These data are taken from a study of T cell responses to AZD1222 COVID-19 vaccine. Germline V lookup: CDR1 MGHRA, CDR2 YSYEKL. V was clipped by 4 bases and J by 0 bases; unmatched bases: 4. The CDR3 is made up of 16 amino acids. Assay used: immunoSEQ multiplex PCR; TCRdb lists only in-frame clones, some missing. Of 70,000 to 85,000 clones detected, 86% appear once; the ten largest clones hold about 2.5%. Overall study findings and caveats: Clonal diversity was possibly underestimated, and the donors were mostly white British, with more females.

Source: peripheral blood, taken on day 0 of AZD1222 vaccination. The gene calls are TRBV4-1 and TRBJ2-2; TRBD1 matches at 8 bases. This TCR derives from an adult in good health. Here the CDR3 DNA reads TGCGCCAGCAGCCCCAACAGGGGGGCGAACACCGGGGAGCTGTTTTTT. Amino acid sequence: CASSPNRGANTGELFF.